This is a list of T cell receptor beta chains from one sample in a study of cytomegalovirus exposure and HLA in healthy donors. Profiling relied on immunoSEQ multiplex PCR, and the TCRdb table lists in-frame clones only, not all of them. Found here are some 120,000 clones, nearly 90% of them singletons; the top ten hold less than 1.5%. What was sequenced was PBMCs. Source of these receptors: a woman aged 18-35 years in good health and CMV-seronegative. CDR3s include the opening cysteine and the closing phenylalanine or tryptophan. D genes are given only for firm matches. Rows give clone size only sometimes, using once, few, many, or a class for an expanded clone.

d_call: TRBD1; v_call: TRBV6-5; clone_size: few; j_call: TRBJ2-7; cdr3_aa: CASLDRGSYEQYF; cdr3_nt: TGTGCCAGCTTGGACAGGGGATCCTACGAGCAGTACTTC
d_call: TRBD2; v_call: TRBV9; clone_size: .; j_call: TRBJ2-2; cdr3_aa: CASSVDIGLANTGELFF; cdr3_nt: TGTGCCAGCAGCGTAGATATAGGACTAGCGAACACCGGGGAGCTGTTTTTT
d_call: TRBD2; v_call: TRBV9; clone_size: .; j_call: TRBJ2-1; cdr3_aa: CASSASSGMTNEQFF; cdr3_nt: TGTGCCAGCAGCGCATCTAGCGGGATGACGAATGAGCAGTTCTTC
d_call: .; v_call: TRBV18; clone_size: .; j_call: TRBJ1-2; cdr3_aa: CASSPGSVGALYGYTF; cdr3_nt: TGTGCCAGCTCACCCGGTTCGGTGGGGGCTCTATATGGCTACACCTTC
d_call: TRBD2; v_call: TRBV6-5; clone_size: once; j_call: TRBJ2-1; cdr3_aa: CASSLAGVSPNEQFF; cdr3_nt: TGTGCCAGCAGCCTGGCGGGGGTCTCACCCAATGAGCAGTTCTTC
d_call: TRBD1; v_call: TRBV27; clone_size: .; j_call: TRBJ1-4; cdr3_aa: CASSLGAGQPNEKLFF; cdr3_nt: TGTGCCAGCAGTTTAGGGGCGGGACAGCCTAATGAAAAACTGTTTTTT
d_call: TRBD2; v_call: TRBV10-3; clone_size: .; j_call: TRBJ2-7; cdr3_aa: CAISESRTSVSYEQYF; cdr3_nt: TGTGCCATCAGTGAGTCCCGGACTAGCGTTTCCTACGAGCAGTACTTC
d_call: TRBD1; v_call: TRBV7-9; clone_size: .; j_call: TRBJ1-1; cdr3_aa: CASSLVATGDFGTEAFF; cdr3_nt: TGTGCCAGCAGCTTAGTTGCTACAGGGGATTTTGGAACTGAAGCTTTCTTT
d_call: TRBD1; v_call: TRBV10-2; clone_size: .; j_call: TRBJ2-2; cdr3_aa: CASRQGMAGELFF; cdr3_nt: TGCGCCAGCCGACAGGGAATGGCCGGGGAGCTGTTTTTT
d_call: TRBD1; v_call: TRBV29-1; clone_size: .; j_call: TRBJ1-5; cdr3_aa: CSVVGDRDNQPQHF; cdr3_nt: TGCAGCGTTGTGGGGGACAGGGACAATCAGCCCCAGCATTTT
d_call: .; v_call: TRBV28; clone_size: few; j_call: TRBJ1-2; cdr3_aa: CASSTNRDDGYTF; cdr3_nt: TGTGCCAGCAGCACAAACAGGGACGATGGCTACACCTTC
d_call: TRBD2; v_call: TRBV27; clone_size: .; j_call: TRBJ2-5; cdr3_aa: CASSPRLAGGETQYF; cdr3_nt: TGTGCCAGCAGTCCCAGACTAGCGGGGGGCGAGACCCAGTACTTC
d_call: .; v_call: TRBV5-1; clone_size: .; j_call: TRBJ2-1; cdr3_aa: CASGPGHSVDAGTSEQFF; cdr3_nt: TGCGCCAGTGGTCCGGGACATTCGGTGGACGCAGGTACCAGTGAGCAGTTCTTC
d_call: TRBD1; v_call: TRBV4-3; clone_size: .; j_call: TRBJ1-3; cdr3_aa: CASSRDRGDGNTIYF; cdr3_nt: TGCGCCAGCAGCCGAGACAGGGGGGACGGAAACACCATATATTTT
d_call: .; v_call: TRBV28; clone_size: .; j_call: TRBJ2-3; cdr3_aa: CASSFFREPDTQYF; cdr3_nt: TGTGCCAGCAGTTTTTTCCGGGAACCAGATACGCAGTATTTT
d_call: .; v_call: TRBV28; clone_size: .; j_call: TRBJ2-3; cdr3_aa: CASSRSGSSTDTQYF; cdr3_nt: TGTGCCAGCAGTCGTAGCGGTTCTAGCACAGATACGCAGTATTTT
d_call: TRBD1; v_call: TRBV28; clone_size: .; j_call: TRBJ1-5; cdr3_aa: CAGGQGDQPQHF; cdr3_nt: TGTGCCGGGGGACAGGGTGATCAGCCCCAGCATTTT
d_call: TRBD1; v_call: TRBV19; clone_size: .; j_call: TRBJ2-2; cdr3_aa: CASKGDRDTGELFF; cdr3_nt: TGTGCCAGTAAAGGGGACAGAGACACCGGGGAGCTGTTTTTT
d_call: .; v_call: TRBV21-1; clone_size: .; j_call: TRBJ1-2; cdr3_aa: CASSKVHNANYGYTF; cdr3_nt: TGTGCCAGCAGCAAAGTGCACAACGCTAACTATGGCTACACCTTC
d_call: TRBD2; v_call: TRBV2; clone_size: .; j_call: TRBJ2-7; cdr3_aa: CASSEERDFEQYF; cdr3_nt: TGTGCCAGCAGTGAGGAGCGGGATTTCGAGCAGTACTTC
d_call: TRBD1; v_call: TRBV27; clone_size: once; j_call: TRBJ1-5; cdr3_aa: CASRPGQGAGGQPQHF; cdr3_nt: TGTGCCAGCAGACCGGGACAGGGGGCTGGGGGTCAGCCCCAGCATTTT
d_call: TRBD1; v_call: TRBV4-3; clone_size: .; j_call: TRBJ2-1; cdr3_aa: CASSQGRGPYEQFF; cdr3_nt: TGCGCCAGCAGCCAAGGAAGGGGGCCCTATGAGCAGTTCTTC
d_call: .; v_call: TRBV27; clone_size: .; j_call: TRBJ1-2; cdr3_aa: CASSLVEGPLYGYTF; cdr3_nt: TGTGCCAGCAGTTTAGTGGAGGGGCCCCTCTATGGCTACACCTTC
d_call: .; v_call: TRBV5-6; clone_size: .; j_call: TRBJ2-1; cdr3_aa: CASSFVSGTEQFF; cdr3_nt: TGTGCCAGCAGCTTTGTCTCGGGAACGGAGCAGTTCTTC
d_call: .; v_call: TRBV19; clone_size: .; j_call: TRBJ2-2; cdr3_aa: CASTRGGVAGELFF; cdr3_nt: TGTGCCAGTACCCGAGGGGGGGTGGCCGGGGAGCTGTTTTTT
d_call: .; v_call: TRBV28; clone_size: .; j_call: TRBJ2-7; cdr3_aa: CASSITGTYEQYF; cdr3_nt: TGTGCCAGCAGTATAACAGGGACCTACGAGCAGTACTTC
d_call: .; v_call: TRBV6-6; clone_size: .; j_call: TRBJ2-3; cdr3_aa: CASWANTQYF; cdr3_nt: TGTGCCAGCTGGGCGAATACGCAGTATTTT
d_call: .; v_call: TRBV2; clone_size: once; j_call: TRBJ2-7; cdr3_aa: CASRPDRDRYEQYF; cdr3_nt: TGTGCCAGCAGGCCTGACAGAGACCGCTACGAGCAGTACTTC
d_call: .; v_call: TRBV25-1; clone_size: .; j_call: TRBJ2-7; cdr3_aa: CASSEYGIGHQDF; cdr3_nt: TGTGCCAGCAGTGAATATGGAATAGGACATCAGGACTTC
d_call: .; v_call: TRBV18; clone_size: .; j_call: TRBJ2-1; cdr3_aa: CASSPAGGDEQFF; cdr3_nt: TGTGCCAGCTCACCGGCCGGAGGGGATGAGCAGTTCTTC
d_call: TRBD2; v_call: TRBV15; clone_size: .; j_call: TRBJ2-7; cdr3_aa: CATSSGLAASYEQYF; cdr3_nt: TGTGCCACCAGCAGCGGACTAGCGGCTTCCTACGAGCAGTACTTC
d_call: .; v_call: TRBV18; clone_size: .; j_call: TRBJ2-6; cdr3_aa: CASSPRTDSGANVLTF; cdr3_nt: TGTGCCAGCTCACCACGGACAGACTCTGGGGCCAACGTCCTGACTTTC
d_call: .; v_call: TRBV10-1; clone_size: .; j_call: TRBJ2-7; cdr3_aa: CASSEGNGIGYEQYF; cdr3_nt: TGCGCCAGCAGTGAAGGTAACGGGATTGGCTACGAGCAGTACTTC
d_call: .; v_call: TRBV28; clone_size: .; j_call: TRBJ2-2; cdr3_aa: CASSPGGGAGTGELFF; cdr3_nt: TGTGCCAGCAGCCCCGGTGGGGGGGCTGGGACCGGGGAGCTGTTTTTT
d_call: TRBD1; v_call: TRBV5-5; clone_size: .; j_call: TRBJ2-7; cdr3_aa: CASSWGQDSYEQYF; cdr3_nt: TGTGCCAGCAGCTGGGGACAGGACTCCTACGAGCAGTACTTC
d_call: .; v_call: TRBV5-1; clone_size: .; j_call: TRBJ2-5; cdr3_aa: CASSLNGGLQETQYF; cdr3_nt: TGCGCCAGCAGCTTGAATGGGGGACTTCAAGAGACCCAGTACTTC
d_call: .; v_call: TRBV1; clone_size: .; j_call: TRBJ2-7; cdr3_aa: CTSSQGVSEAYEQYF; cdr3_nt: TGCACCAGCAGCCAAGGTGTTAGCGAAGCCTACGAGCAGTACTTC
d_call: .; v_call: TRBV6-1; clone_size: few; j_call: TRBJ2-4; cdr3_aa: CASRAGKGLKIIQYF; cdr3_nt: TGTGCCAGCAGGGCGGGGAAAGGGTTGAAAATCATTCAGTACTTC
d_call: .; v_call: TRBV30; clone_size: once; j_call: TRBJ1-5; cdr3_aa: CAWRGPANQPQHF; cdr3_nt: TGTGCCTGGAGGGGGCCGGCCAATCAGCCCCAGCATTTT
d_call: .; v_call: TRBV28; clone_size: .; j_call: TRBJ1-2; cdr3_aa: CASRPGHLSGYTF; cdr3_nt: TGTGCCAGCAGGCCTGGGCACTTAAGCGGCTACACCTTC
d_call: .; v_call: TRBV28; clone_size: .; j_call: TRBJ1-1; cdr3_aa: CASSLLQNTEAFF; cdr3_nt: TGTGCCAGCAGTTTATTACAGAACACTGAAGCTTTCTTT